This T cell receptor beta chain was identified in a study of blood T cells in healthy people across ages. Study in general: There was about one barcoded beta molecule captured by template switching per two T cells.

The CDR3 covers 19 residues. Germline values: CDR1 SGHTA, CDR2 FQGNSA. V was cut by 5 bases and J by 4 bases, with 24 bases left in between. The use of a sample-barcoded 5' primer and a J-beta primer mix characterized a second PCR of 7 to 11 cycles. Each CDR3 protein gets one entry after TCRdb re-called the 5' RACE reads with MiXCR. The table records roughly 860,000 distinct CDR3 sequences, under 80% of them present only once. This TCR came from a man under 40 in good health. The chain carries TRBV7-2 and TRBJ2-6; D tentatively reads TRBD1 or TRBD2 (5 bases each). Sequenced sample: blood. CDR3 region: CASSNLLRDGAGGANVLTF. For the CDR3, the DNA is TGTGCCAGCAGCAATCTGCTTAGGGACGGAGCTGGGGGGGCCAACGTCCTGACTTTC.